This TCR beta chain emerged from a study of blood T cells in healthy people across ages (dated by TCRdb to between 2014 and 2017). Background for the entire study: In model experiments, template switching captured roughly one uniquely barcoded TCR beta cDNA molecule for every two T cells. Using deep sequencing normalized with unique cDNA molecular identifiers, the study measured how TCR beta repertoire diversity changes with age. Donors were grouped into four age groups: young (average roughly 15 years), middle-aged (39), aged (about 60) and long-lived (about 82). To avoid experimental bias, donors of different ages were spread randomly across the sequencing lanes. For two donors (one aged 18 to 30 and one aged 80 or older), the study analyzed two additional independent replicas of 1 million unique cDNA reads from the same blood draw.

The protocol used for the library was 5' RACE. The sequencing machine was an Illumina HiSeq 2500. A second 7 to 11 cycle PCR used a sample-barcoded 5' primer and a J-beta primer mix. Each TCR beta cDNA molecule received a unique molecular identifier from a template-switch 5' adaptor carrying 12 random nucleotides. Each sample yielded at least 2.5 million CDR3-containing paired-end reads. All of the RNA was converted into first-strand cDNA using the Mint cDNA synthesis kit, with a TRBC-specific oligonucleotide serving as the primer. Following uracil-DNA glycosylase treatment, all cDNA underwent a first 18-cycle PCR with the universal primers M1SS and BC2_uni_R. Under the source paper's analysis protocol: For normalization, 1 million high-quality reads were randomly selected from each sample, with every read carrying a distinct molecular identifier. Instead of being binned into consensus sequences, reads with shared molecular identifiers were discarded. MiTCR, with a Q25 quality threshold and the strictest error-elimination algorithm, was used for CDR3 identification, clonotype clustering and error correction. A nonparametric unseen species model with Euler transformation was used to estimate lower-bound total TCR beta diversity. TCRdb reprocessing: public reads trimmed at Q25 with fastp, clones called with MiXCR, in-frame beta chains kept. Every entry covers one CDR3 protein and lists the most common genes and DNA from its rows. The V and J calls follow TCRdb's processing rather than the paper's. In this sample the table shows roughly 640,000 distinct CDR3 sequences, about 30% of which occur a single time. The ten largest clonotypes hold roughly 14% of the sample.

Concerning this clonotype itself: The target of this receptor is not known. No qualities accompany the bases; no much larger clone lies one base away.

From cysteine to phenylalanine, the CDR3 is 15 amino acids long. The CDR3 DNA has 45 bases and is translated from base 1. For CDR1 and CDR2, the germline V gene (reference sequence) lists DFQATT and SNEGSKA. Overall study outcomes, separate from this receptor: There was a strong correlation between observed TCR beta diversity and the percentage of naive T cells measured by flow cytometry. The CMV infection status of donors was not known, potentially confounding age-related changes in expanded clonotypes. Observed TCR beta diversity per million T cells fell roughly linearly with age, and a significant reduction was already apparent by age about 38. The long-lived group showed more naive CD4+ T cells, fewer expanded clones and increased TCR diversity than the aged group, suggesting age selection. Conclusive comparison of naive and antigen-experienced compartments was prevented by the profiling of bulk unsorted PBMCs. Estimates of total diversity based on one million sequenced T cells were regarded as lower bounds and as underestimates.

Donors were a few dozen systemically healthy Caucasian individuals from Russia aged roughly 6 to 90 years. Around 9.7 milliliters of peripheral blood were collected from each donor into EDTA-treated Vacutainer tubes. Ficoll-Paque density-gradient centrifugation was used to isolate PBMCs, with at least 6.5 million per sample. Total RNA, at least 6 micrograms per sample, was extracted from PBMCs with Trizol reagent. Naive CD45RAhigh/CD27high T cell percentages were measured by flow cytometry on a PBMC aliquot from every donor. In this chain, TRBV20-1 is recombined with TRBJ2-5; the D gene could be either TRBD1 or TRBD2, each agreeing at 5 bases. Matching the DNA end better, TRBJ2-1 makes the J call doubtful. This TCR came from a woman older than 75 in good health. What was sequenced was blood. The sequenced DNA is TGCAGTGCTAGTGTCCGACCGGATTTATTGGGGACCCAGTTCTTC. It translates to CSASVRPDLLGTQFF.